Following are 18 T cell receptor beta chains from one sample sequenced in a study of T cells in Graves' hyperthyroidism and ophthalmopathy. RNA transcripts provided the source from which TCR beta CDR3 regions were amplified. Using the HTBI primer set, a first-round RT-PCR was run on the TCR CDR3. Each CDR3 protein gets one entry after TCRdb re-called the multiplex PCR reads with MiXCR. The sample has around 600,000 distinct CDR3 sequences, approximately 14% seen once; the top ten hold roughly an eighth. What was sequenced was blood. All receptors come from a woman aged 45 to 65 with Graves' ophthalmopathy.

This clonotype was seen at least ten times. V is TRBV18 and J is TRBJ1-1, with no clear D. Looked up from germline, CDR1 is KGHSH and CDR2 is LQKENI. This CDR3 spans 14 amino acids. V lost 5 bases, J lost 4 bases, and 14 bases lay in between. The CDR3 loop reads CASSYDFGATEAFF. In nucleotides, the CDR3 is TGTGCCAGCTCATACGATTTCGGCGCCACTGAAGCTTTCTTT.

The CDR3, as DNA: TGTGCCAGCAGTTTGCGGGAGGTCGAGACCCAGTACTTC. It encodes CASSLREVETQYF. The rearrangement links TRBV12-3 or TRBV12-4 to TRBJ2-5; the match to TRBD2 covers 8 bases. The CDR3 runs 13 residues. J lost 5 bases, V lost 3 bases, and 2 bases had no gene match.

This clonotype was seen a handful of times. The chain joins TRBV27 to TRBJ1-1; TRBD1 matches at 10 bases. The CDR3 consists of 17 residues. V shed 3 bases, J shed 1 base, and the junction held 8 bases outside the gene matches. Germline-derived CDR1 and CDR2 are MNHEY and SMNVEV (reference sequence). The CDR3 loop is CASSFRTGGFPNTEAFF. Written as DNA, the CDR3 is TGTGCCAGCAGTTTTCGGACAGGGGGATTCCCGAACACTGAAGCTTTCTTT.

This clonotype was observed many times. CDR3 nucleotides: TGTGCCAGCAGCTTACGCGCTAGCGGGAGAGGTGAGCAGTTCTTC. Its translation: CASSLRASGRGEQFF. This chain uses TRBV7-3 with TRBJ2-1; 10 positions agree with TRBD2. Trimming removed 2 bases from V and 9 bases from J; junction bases left unmatched: 7. The CDR3 length is 15 residues. Per the germline V gene, CDR1 is SGHTA and CDR2 is FQGTGA. The full variable domain, rest sourced from reference TRBV7-3 and TRBJ2-1, is GAGVSQTPSNKVTEKGKYVELRCDPISGHTALYWYRQSLGQGPEFLIYFQGTGAADDSGLPNDRFFAVRPEGSVSTLKIQRTERGDSAVYLCASSLRASGRGEQFFGPGTRLTVL.

This clonotype was counted ten times or more. This chain connects TRBV27 to TRBJ1-5; a possible D gene is TRBD1 (5 bases). The CDR3 totals 12 residues. Germline V gene sequence: CDR1 MNHEY, CDR2 SMNVEV (reference sequence). V was shortened by 8 bases and J by 7 bases, with 12 bases between the two germline ends. As DNA, the CDR3 is TGTGCCAGCTCTGGGGGGGGACAGCCCCAGCATTTT. The encoded protein is CASSGGGQPQHF.

This clonotype was recorded at least ten times. The V and J genes are TRBV28 and TRBJ2-1, with TRBD1 matching over 9 bases. The CDR3 contains 15 residues. The germline gives CDR1 MDHEN, CDR2 SYDVKM. With V trimmed by 4 bases and J by 6 bases, 7 bases remained unmatched. The CDR3 bases are TGTGCCAGCAGTTCCACCGGGACAGGGACCAATGAGCAGTTCTTC. This translates into CASSSTGTGTNEQFF.

This clonotype was detected only a few times. The gene calls are TRBV29-1 and TRBJ2-7; D perhaps matches TRBD2 (6 bases). The germline gives CDR1 SQVTM, CDR2 ANQGSEA. V was clipped by 5 bases and J by 0 bases, with 11 bases between them. The CDR3 has 13 residues. CDR3 region: CSVLAASSYEQYF. CDR3 sequence (DNA): TGCAGCGTTTTAGCGGCAAGCTCCTACGAGCAGTACTTC.

The rearrangement uses TRBV19 and TRBJ2-4, with TRBD2 identical over 9 bases. The CDR3 is 15 amino acids. CDR1 LNHDA and CDR2 SQIVND come from the germline V gene (reference sequence). V trimming: 3 bases; J trimming: 7 bases; junction bases outside the gene matches: 7. The CDR3 DNA follows: TGTGCCAGTAGTATCTTAGCGGGAGCTGTCAACATTCAGTACTTC. This translates into CASSILAGAVNIQYF.

This clonotype was counted ten times or more. The gene calls are TRBV3-1 and TRBJ2-7; no firm D call. The CDR3 loop spans 12 amino acids. V dropped 0 bases and J dropped 7 bases, with 7 bases sitting between them. CDR1 and CDR2 from the germline V gene are LGHDT and YNNKEL (reference sequence). The CDR3 sequence: CASSQDFREQYF. DNA of the CDR3: TGTGCCAGCAGCCAAGATTTCCGAGAGCAGTACTTC.

There are many counts of this clonotype. No DNA is shown, since the ends of the CDR3 on it are uncertain; the CDR3 is the one TCRdb lists. This sequence joins TRBV3-2 and TRBJ2-1. TRBV3-2 is deemed a pseudogene. The CDR3 is 17 amino acids long, termini counted. The CDR3 region is CASSRYRCGLSYNEQFF.

This clonotype was seen many times. The rearrangement uses TRBV10-3 and TRBJ2-3; 8 bases match TRBD2. Germline V gene lookup returns CDR1 ENHRY and CDR2 SYGVKD. The CDR3 runs 14 residues. The junction had 3 bases not matched to a gene; V was cut back by 2 bases and J by 5 bases. CDR3 bases: TGTGCCATCAGTGAGAACCTAGCGGGAGATACGCAGTATTTT. The encoded protein is CAISENLAGDTQYF.

There are many counts of this clonotype. The CDR3: CASIQTGRYEQYF. CDR3 coding DNA: TGTGCCAGCATTCAGACGGGACGCTACGAGCAGTACTTC. The V gene is TRBV6-1, the J gene TRBJ2-7; tentatively, D is TRBD1 or TRBD2 (5 bases each). V lost 7 bases to trimming and J lost 3 bases, with 13 bases between them. CDR3 length: 13 residues. From germline, CDR1 is MNHNS and CDR2 SASEGT.

J is TRBJ1-6 and V is TRBV12-3 or TRBV12-4; TRBD1 is a possible D gene (6 bases). Trimming pared 5 bases from V and 3 bases from J, leaving 8 bases between. The CDR3 covers 14 residues. CDR3 coding DNA: TGTGCCAGCAGTGGGGGCAGCTATAATTCACCCCTCCACTTT. Translating gives CASSGGSYNSPLHF.

The CDR3 DNA reads TGTGCCAGTAGTACCCTCATGAACCGAGTTAGCAATCAGCCCCAGCATTTT. Its translation is CASSTLMNRVSNQPQHF. The genes are TRBV19 and TRBJ1-5; the D is unclear. The V gene's germline CDR1 is LNHDA and CDR2 SQIVND (reference sequence). V lost 4 bases, J lost 0 bases, and 16 bases lay in between. There are 17 residues in the CDR3.

The table lists this clonotype with many counts. This sequence joins TRBV28 and TRBJ2-5, with 9 bases aligning to TRBD2. The CDR3 has 16 amino acids. Germline-derived CDR1 and CDR2 are MDHEN and SYDVKM. Trimming took 5 bases from V and 0 from J; bases not matched to a gene: 7. The CDR3 region has the DNA TGTGCCAGCAGTGGTTTGGCTAGCGGGGACCAAGAGACCCAGTACTTC. Translating gives CASSGLASGDQETQYF.

The sample holds one count of this clonotype. V gene TRBV20-1 combines with J gene TRBJ2-5; 14 nucleotides match TRBD2. CDR1 and CDR2 from the germline V gene are DFQATT and SNEGSKA (reference sequence). V shed 5 bases and J 2 bases; nucleotides not matched to a gene: 4. This CDR3 has 15 residues. The chain's CDR3 is CSAYRLAGGQETQYF. The DNA for the CDR3 is TGCAGTGCTTACAGACTAGCGGGAGGGCAAGAGACCCAGTACTTC.

This clonotype was counted only a few times. The CDR3 loop reads CSVDVQSYGYTF. CDR3 sequence (DNA): TGCAGCGTTGATGTGCAGAGCTATGGCTACACCTTC. This chain uses TRBV29-1 with TRBJ1-2; D unclear. Germline CDR1 and CDR2: SQVTM and ANQGSEA. This CDR3 has 12 amino acids. V dropped 3 bases and J dropped 4 bases, with 9 bases sitting between them.

This clonotype was recorded a few times. V is TRBV19 and J is TRBJ1-5, with D maybe TRBD1 (5 bases). V was pared by 1 base and J by 4 bases, with 8 bases between. CDR3 length: 14 amino acids. The germline CDR1 and CDR2 sequences are LNHDA and SQIVND (reference sequence). The CDR3 DNA sequence: TGTGCCAGTAGTATAGCGGGGACTAATCAGCCCCAGCATTTT. As protein: CASSIAGTNQPQHF.